These T cell receptor beta chains were read from a single sample in a study of T-cell reconstitution after alpha-beta-depleted transplantation in children. Using its own MiXCR run on the PCR reads, TCRdb lists one record per CDR3 protein. The table lists roughly 300,000 distinct CDR3 sequences, about a tenth of them singletons. The sequencing here drew on PBMCs from the stem cell graft donor, taken from the stem cell graft. The receptor source for this set is a human donor who donated a stem cell graft to a child with acute lymphoblastic leukemia. The CDR3 runs from the conserved cysteine through the conserved F or W. Each record gives: V gene, D gene, J gene, CDR3 protein. The D gene is left open where the match is weak.

v_gene: TRBV4-1
d_gene: .
j_gene: TRBJ2-3
CDR3aa: CASSQGPSGYTDTQYF

v_gene: TRBV18
d_gene: .
j_gene: TRBJ2-1
CDR3aa: CASSSGDSYNEQFF

v_gene: TRBV5-1
d_gene: TRBD1
j_gene: TRBJ2-1
CDR3aa: CASSLGTGGNEQFF

v_gene: TRBV27
d_gene: TRBD1
j_gene: TRBJ2-3
CDR3aa: CASSQGALDTQYF

v_gene: TRBV6-2/TRBV6-3
d_gene: .
j_gene: TRBJ1-1
CDR3aa: CASSYSRVYTEAFF

v_gene: TRBV7-2
d_gene: TRBD1
j_gene: TRBJ1-2
CDR3aa: CASSPRQGDGYTF

v_gene: TRBV27
d_gene: .
j_gene: TRBJ2-2
CDR3aa: CASSPPHRIGAGELFF

v_gene: TRBV10-3
d_gene: TRBD2
j_gene: TRBJ2-1
CDR3aa: CAISDRGLAGPNEQFF

v_gene: TRBV2
d_gene: TRBD2
j_gene: TRBJ2-3
CDR3aa: CATPVRSGLAFTDTQYF

v_gene: TRBV2
d_gene: .
j_gene: TRBJ1-5
CDR3aa: CTSCLRAFGTVSNQPQHF

v_gene: TRBV5-1
d_gene: .
j_gene: TRBJ1-1
CDR3aa: CASSLTGTMNTEAFF

v_gene: TRBV20-1
d_gene: TRBD2
j_gene: TRBJ2-7
CDR3aa: CSARGTGLVLYEQYF

v_gene: TRBV27
d_gene: .
j_gene: TRBJ2-7
CDR3aa: CASSSWTDYYEQYF

v_gene: TRBV6-2/TRBV6-3
d_gene: .
j_gene: TRBJ2-7
CDR3aa: CASSYRPGRSSSYEQYF

v_gene: TRBV4-2
d_gene: .
j_gene: TRBJ2-7
CDR3aa: CASSHRLDFYEQYF

v_gene: TRBV7-9
d_gene: .
j_gene: TRBJ1-3
CDR3aa: CASSQPADGNTIYF

v_gene: TRBV20-1
d_gene: .
j_gene: TRBJ2-3
CDR3aa: CSARGTTSTDTQYF

v_gene: TRBV20-1
d_gene: TRBD2
j_gene: TRBJ2-3
CDR3aa: CSADLAGATDTQYF

v_gene: TRBV3-1
d_gene: .
j_gene: TRBJ1-1
CDR3aa: CASSQWGAGDTEAFF

v_gene: TRBV27
d_gene: .
j_gene: TRBJ1-2
CDR3aa: CASSLSAQEFSYYGYTF

v_gene: TRBV6-6
d_gene: .
j_gene: TRBJ2-1
CDR3aa: CASSQTFMGEQFF

v_gene: TRBV7-8
d_gene: TRBD1
j_gene: TRBJ2-3
CDR3aa: CASIHTGTARTDTQYF

v_gene: TRBV3-1
d_gene: TRBD2
j_gene: TRBJ2-1
CDR3aa: CASSQDPTGTRAYNEQFF